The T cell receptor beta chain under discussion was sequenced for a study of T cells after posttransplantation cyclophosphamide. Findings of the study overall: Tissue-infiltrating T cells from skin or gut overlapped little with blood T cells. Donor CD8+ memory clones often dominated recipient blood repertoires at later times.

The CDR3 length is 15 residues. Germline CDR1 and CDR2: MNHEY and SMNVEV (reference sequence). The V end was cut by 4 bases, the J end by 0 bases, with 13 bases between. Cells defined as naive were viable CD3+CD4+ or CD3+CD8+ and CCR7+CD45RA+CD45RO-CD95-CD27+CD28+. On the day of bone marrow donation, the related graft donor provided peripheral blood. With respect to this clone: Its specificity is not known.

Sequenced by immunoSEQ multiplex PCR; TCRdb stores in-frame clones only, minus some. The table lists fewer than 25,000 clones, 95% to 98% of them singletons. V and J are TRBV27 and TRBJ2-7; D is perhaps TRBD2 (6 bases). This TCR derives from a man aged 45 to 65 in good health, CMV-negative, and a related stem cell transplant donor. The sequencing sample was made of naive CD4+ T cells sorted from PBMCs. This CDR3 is CASSSAGRNSYEQYF. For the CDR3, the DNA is TGTGCCAGCAGTTCCGCCGGGAGAAACTCCTACGAGCAGTACTTC.